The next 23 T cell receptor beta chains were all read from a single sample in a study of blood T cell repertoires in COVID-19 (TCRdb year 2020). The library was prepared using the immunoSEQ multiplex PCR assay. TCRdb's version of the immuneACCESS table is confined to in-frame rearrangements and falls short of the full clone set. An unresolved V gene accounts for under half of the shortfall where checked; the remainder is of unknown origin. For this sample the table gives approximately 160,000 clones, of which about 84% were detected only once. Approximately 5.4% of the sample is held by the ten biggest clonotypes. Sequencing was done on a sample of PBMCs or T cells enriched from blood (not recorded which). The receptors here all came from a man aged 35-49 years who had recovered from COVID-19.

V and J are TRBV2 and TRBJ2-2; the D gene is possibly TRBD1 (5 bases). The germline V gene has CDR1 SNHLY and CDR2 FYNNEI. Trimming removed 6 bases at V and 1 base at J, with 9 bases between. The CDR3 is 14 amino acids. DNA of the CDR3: TGTGCCAGCAGAGGGGTGAGGAACACCGGGGAGCTGTTTTTT. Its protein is CASRGVRNTGELFF.

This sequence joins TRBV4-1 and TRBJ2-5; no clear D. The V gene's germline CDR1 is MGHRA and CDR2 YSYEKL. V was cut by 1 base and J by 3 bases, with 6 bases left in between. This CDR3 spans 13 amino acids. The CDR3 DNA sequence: TGCGCCAGCAGCCAAGGCCAGAAAGAGACCCAGTACTTC. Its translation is CASSQGQKETQYF.

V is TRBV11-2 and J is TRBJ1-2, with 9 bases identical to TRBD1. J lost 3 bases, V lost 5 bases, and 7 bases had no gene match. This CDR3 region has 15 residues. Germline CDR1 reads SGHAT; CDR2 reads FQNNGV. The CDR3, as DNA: TGTGCCAGCAGCCCCTTACAGGGGGCGTACTATGGCTACACCTTC. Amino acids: CASSPLQGAYYGYTF.

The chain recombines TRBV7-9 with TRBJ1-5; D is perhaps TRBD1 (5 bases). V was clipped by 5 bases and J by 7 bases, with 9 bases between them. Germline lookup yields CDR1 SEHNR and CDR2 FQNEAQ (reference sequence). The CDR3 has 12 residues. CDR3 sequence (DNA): TGTGCCAGCAGCAGGGGAGGGCAGCCCCAGCATTTT. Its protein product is CASSRGGQPQHF. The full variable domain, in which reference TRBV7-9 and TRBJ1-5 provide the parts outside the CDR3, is DTGVSQNPRHKITKRGQNVTFRCDPISEHNRLYWYRQTLGQGPEFLTYFQNEAQLEKSRLLSDRFSAERPKGSFSTLEIQRTEQGDSAMYLCASSRGGQPQHFGDGTRLSIL.

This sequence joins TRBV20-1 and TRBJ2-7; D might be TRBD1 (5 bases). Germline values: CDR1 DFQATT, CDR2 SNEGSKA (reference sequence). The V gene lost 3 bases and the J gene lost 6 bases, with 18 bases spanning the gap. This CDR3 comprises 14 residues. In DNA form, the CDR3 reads TGCAGTGCTAGTCAGGCCAGGGTCGCGGCCGAGCAGTACTTC. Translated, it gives CSASQARVAAEQYF.

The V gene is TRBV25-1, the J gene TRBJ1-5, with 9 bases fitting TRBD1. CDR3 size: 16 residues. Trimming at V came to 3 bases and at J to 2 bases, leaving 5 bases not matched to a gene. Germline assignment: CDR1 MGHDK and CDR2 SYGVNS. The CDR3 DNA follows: TGTGCCAGCAGTGATGACAGGGGGATAGGCAATCAGCCCCAGCATTTT. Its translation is CASSDDRGIGNQPQHF.

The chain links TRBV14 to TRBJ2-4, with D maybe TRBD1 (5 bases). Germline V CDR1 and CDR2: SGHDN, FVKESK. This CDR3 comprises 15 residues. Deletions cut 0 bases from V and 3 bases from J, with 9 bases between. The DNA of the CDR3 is TGTGCCAGCAGCCAAGAGGGGCTAGGCAAAAACATTCAGTACTTC. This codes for CASSQEGLGKNIQYF.

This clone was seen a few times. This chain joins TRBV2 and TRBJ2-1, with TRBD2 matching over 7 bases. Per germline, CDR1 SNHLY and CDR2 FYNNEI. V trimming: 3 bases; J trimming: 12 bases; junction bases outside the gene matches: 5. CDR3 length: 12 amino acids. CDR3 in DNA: TGTGCCAGCAGTGAGACTAGCTCCGGGCAGTTCTTC. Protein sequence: CASSETSSGQFF.

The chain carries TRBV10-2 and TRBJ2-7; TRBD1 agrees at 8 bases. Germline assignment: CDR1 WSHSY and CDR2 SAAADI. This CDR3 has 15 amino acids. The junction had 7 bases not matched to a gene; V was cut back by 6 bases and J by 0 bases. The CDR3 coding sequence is TGCGCCAGCAGCCCCGGACAGGGCAGCTCCTACGAGCAGTACGTC. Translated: CASSPGQGSSYEQYV.

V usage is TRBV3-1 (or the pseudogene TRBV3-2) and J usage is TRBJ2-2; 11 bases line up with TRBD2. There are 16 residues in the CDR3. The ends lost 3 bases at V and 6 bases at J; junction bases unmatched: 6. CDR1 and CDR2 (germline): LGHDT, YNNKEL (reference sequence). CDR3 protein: CASSQGVAGGPGELFF. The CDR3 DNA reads TGTGCCAGCAGCCAGGGTGTAGCGGGGGGGCCCGGGGAGCTGTTTTTT.

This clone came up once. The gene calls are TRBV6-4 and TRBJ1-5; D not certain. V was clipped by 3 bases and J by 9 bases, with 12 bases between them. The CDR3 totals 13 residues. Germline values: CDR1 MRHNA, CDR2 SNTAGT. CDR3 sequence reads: CASSEGSGRPQHF. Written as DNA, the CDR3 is TGTGCCAGCAGTGAGGGTAGCGGGCGGCCCCAGCATTTT.

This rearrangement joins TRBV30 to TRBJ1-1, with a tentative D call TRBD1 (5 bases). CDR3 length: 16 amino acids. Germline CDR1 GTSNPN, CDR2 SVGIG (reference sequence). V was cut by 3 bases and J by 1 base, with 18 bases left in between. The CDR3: CAWSKPGRGGNTEAFF. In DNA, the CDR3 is TGTGCCTGGAGCAAACCGGGGCGGGGGGGGAACACTGAAGCTTTCTTT.

CDR3 in DNA: TGCGCCAGCAGCGCGGGGACAGTTTACAATGAGCAGTTCTTC. This sequence encodes CASSAGTVYNEQFF. The V call is TRBV5-1, the J call TRBJ2-1; the D gene is possibly TRBD1 (7 bases). Germline-derived CDR1 and CDR2 are SGHRS and YFSETQ. This CDR3 is built from 14 residues. V was trimmed by 4 bases and J by 4 bases, leaving 12 bases between them.

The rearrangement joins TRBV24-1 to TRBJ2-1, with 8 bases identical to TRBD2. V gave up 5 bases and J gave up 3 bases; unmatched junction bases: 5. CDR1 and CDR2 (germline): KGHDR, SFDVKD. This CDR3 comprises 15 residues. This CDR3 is CATSVGGGIYNEQFF. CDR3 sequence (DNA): TGTGCCACCAGTGTCGGGGGGGGGATCTACAATGAGCAGTTCTTC.

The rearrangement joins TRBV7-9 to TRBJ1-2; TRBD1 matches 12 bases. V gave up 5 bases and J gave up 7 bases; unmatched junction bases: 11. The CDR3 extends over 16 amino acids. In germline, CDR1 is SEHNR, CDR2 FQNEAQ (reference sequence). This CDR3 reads CASSPTGTGGDRGYTF. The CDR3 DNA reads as TGTGCCAGCAGCCCTACCGGGACAGGGGGCGATCGTGGCTACACCTTC.

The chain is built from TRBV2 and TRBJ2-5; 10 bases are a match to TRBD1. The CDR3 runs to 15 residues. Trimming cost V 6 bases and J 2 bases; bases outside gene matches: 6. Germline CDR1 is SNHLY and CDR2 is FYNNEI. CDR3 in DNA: TGTGCCAGCAGCCGGGACAGGGGTCAGCAAGAGACCCAGTACTTC. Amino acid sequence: CASSRDRGQQETQYF. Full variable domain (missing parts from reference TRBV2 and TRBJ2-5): EPEVTQTPSHQVTQMGQEVILRCVPISNHLYFYWYRQILGQKVEFLVSFYNNEISEKSEIFDDQFSVERPDGSNFTLKIRSTKLEDSAMYFCASSRDRGQQETQYFGPGTRLLVL.

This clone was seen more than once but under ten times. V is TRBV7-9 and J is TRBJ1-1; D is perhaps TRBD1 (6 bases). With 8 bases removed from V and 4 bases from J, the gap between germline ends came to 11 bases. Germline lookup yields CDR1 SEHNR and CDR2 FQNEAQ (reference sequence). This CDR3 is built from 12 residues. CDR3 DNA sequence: TGTGCCAGCTCAGGGGCCAGCACTGAAGCTTTCTTT. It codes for CASSGASTEAFF.

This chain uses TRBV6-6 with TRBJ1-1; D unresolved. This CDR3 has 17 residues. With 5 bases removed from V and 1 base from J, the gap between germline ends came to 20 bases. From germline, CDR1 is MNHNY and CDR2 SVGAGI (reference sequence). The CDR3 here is CASSLGARSTPNTEAFF. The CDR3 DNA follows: TGTGCCAGCAGTCTCGGTGCCAGGTCTACCCCGAACACTGAAGCTTTCTTT.

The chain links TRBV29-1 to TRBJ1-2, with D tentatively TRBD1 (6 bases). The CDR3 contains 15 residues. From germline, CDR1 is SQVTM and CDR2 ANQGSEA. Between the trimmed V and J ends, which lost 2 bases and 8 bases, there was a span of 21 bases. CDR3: CSVEKGTSRSGGYTF. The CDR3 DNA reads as TGCAGCGTTGAAAAGGGGACATCTCGTTCGGGAGGCTACACCTTC.

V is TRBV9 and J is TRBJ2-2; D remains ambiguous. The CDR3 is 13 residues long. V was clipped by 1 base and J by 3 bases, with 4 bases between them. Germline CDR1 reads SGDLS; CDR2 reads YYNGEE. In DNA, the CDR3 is TGTGCCAGCAGCGTATACTACACCGGGGAGCTGTTTTTT. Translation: CASSVYYTGELFF.

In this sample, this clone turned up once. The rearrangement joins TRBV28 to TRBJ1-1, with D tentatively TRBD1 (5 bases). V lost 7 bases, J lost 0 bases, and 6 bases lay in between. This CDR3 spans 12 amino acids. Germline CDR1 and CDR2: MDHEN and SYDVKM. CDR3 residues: CASTRVNTEAFF. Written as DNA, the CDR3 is TGTGCCAGCACCAGGGTGAACACTGAAGCTTTCTTT.

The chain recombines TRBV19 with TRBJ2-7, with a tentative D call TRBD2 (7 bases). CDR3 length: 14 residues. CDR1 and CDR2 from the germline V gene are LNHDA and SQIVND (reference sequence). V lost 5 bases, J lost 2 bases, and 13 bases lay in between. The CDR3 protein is CASSGGGLPYEQYF. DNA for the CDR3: TGTGCCAGTAGTGGGGGGGGGCTACCCTACGAGCAGTACTTC.

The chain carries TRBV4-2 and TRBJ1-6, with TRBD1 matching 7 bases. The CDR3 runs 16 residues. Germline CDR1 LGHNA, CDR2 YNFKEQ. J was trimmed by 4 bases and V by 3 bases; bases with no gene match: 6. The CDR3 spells CASSQTQGQYNSPLHF. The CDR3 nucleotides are TGTGCCAGCAGCCAGACCCAGGGACAGTATAATTCACCCCTCCACTTT.